Below, 13 T cell receptor beta chains from the same sample are listed, as sequenced in a study of T-cell memory formation after mild COVID-19. TCRdb ran MiXCR on the 5' RACE reads and lists one entry per CDR3 protein. The sample has 300,000 to 350,000 distinct CDR3 sequences; just under 20% are singletons. The sequenced sample was PBMCs or a T cell subset sorted from them (not recorded which). The receptors originated from a man between 18 and 35 years old who had mild COVID-19 (a few samples of this study predate the infection). Cell type and time point are not known.

In its sample, this clonotype was seen a few times. CDR3 nucleotides: TGCGCCAGCAGCGGGGGTCGCGGGGTTTGGAAATTACAAGAGACCCAGTACTTC. Its protein is CASSGGRGVWKLQETQYF. V gene TRBV5-1 combines with J gene TRBJ2-5; maybe TRBD2 (6 bases). Trimming took 4 bases from V and 2 from J, leaving 24 bases between them. Germline-derived CDR1 and CDR2 are SGHRS and YFSETQ. The length of the CDR3 is 18 residues.

This clonotype was counted once. The rearrangement uses TRBV7-2 and TRBJ1-2; D is uncertain. The CDR3 spans 16 residues. V lost 3 bases and J 4 bases, leaving 18 bases between the germline ends. CDR1 is SGHTA, CDR2 FQGNSA, per germline. The CDR3 sequence is CASSFWARVGSYGYTF. CDR3 coding DNA: TGTGCCAGCAGCTTCTGGGCCCGGGTTGGGAGCTATGGCTACACCTTC.

The chain employs TRBV28 and TRBJ2-7; possibly TRBD2 for D (6 bases). The V gene's germline CDR1 is MDHEN and CDR2 SYDVKM. The CDR3 spans 14 residues. V lost 6 bases and J 2 bases, leaving 14 bases between the germline ends. CDR3 DNA sequence: TGTGCCAGCAGAGGGAGCGGGCGGACCTACGAGCAGTACTTC. As protein: CASRGSGRTYEQYF. Combining the CDR3 with reference TRBV28 and TRBJ2-7 gives the whole variable domain DVKVTQSSRYLVKRTGEKVFLECVQDMDHENMFWYRQDPGLGLRLIYFSYDVKMKEKGDIPEGYSVSREKKERFSLILESASTNQTSMYLCASRGSGRTYEQYFGPGTRLTVT.

The chain uses TRBV7-2 and TRBJ2-1; 8 bases are shared with TRBD1. Unmatched junction bases numbered 5, after V lost 5 bases and J lost 2 bases. The CDR3 covers 15 residues. Germline CDR1 and CDR2: SGHTA and FQGNSA. The CDR3 is CASSHGQGTYNEQFF. DNA of the CDR3: TGTGCCAGCAGCCACGGACAGGGCACCTACAATGAGCAGTTCTTC.

V usage is TRBV6-6 and J usage is TRBJ2-4, with no clear D. Germline lookup yields CDR1 MNHNY and CDR2 SVGAGI (reference sequence). The CDR3 has 15 residues. With 6 bases removed from V and 5 bases from J, the gap between germline ends came to 17 bases. CDR3 bases: TGTGCCAGCAGCCTCCGCGAAGGGCGGCAAAACATTCAGTACTTC. Amino acid sequence: CASSLREGRQNIQYF.

This chain uses TRBV9 with TRBJ1-1, with 8 bases matching TRBD1. The CDR3 has 16 residues. Germline V gene sequence: CDR1 SGDLS, CDR2 YYNGEE. V gave up 0 bases and J gave up 4 bases; unmatched junction bases: 8. CDR3 bases: TGTGCCAGCAGCGTAGGTGCAGGGGGCAAGTCCACTGAAGCTTTCTTT. Protein sequence: CASSVGAGGKSTEAFF.

This clonotype turned up a few times. This chain connects TRBV9 to TRBJ2-7; tentatively, D is TRBD2 (7 bases). From germline, CDR1 is SGDLS and CDR2 YYNGEE. CDR3 length: 14 residues. Trimming removed 4 bases at V and 4 bases at J, with 15 bases between. The CDR3 reads CASSLTGGLYEQYF. The CDR3 nucleotides are TGTGCCAGCAGCTTAACCGGGGGGCTATACGAGCAGTACTTC.

This clonotype was counted a few times. The rearrangement joins TRBV7-9 to TRBJ2-3; a weak D match, TRBD1 (5 bases). With 7 bases removed from V and 4 bases from J, the gap between germline ends came to 15 bases. This CDR3 contains 14 residues. From germline, CDR1 is SEHNR and CDR2 FQNEAQ (reference sequence). In nucleotides, the CDR3 is TGTGCCAGCACCTTGGCAGGGTTTCCAGATACGCAGTATTTT. It is translated as CASTLAGFPDTQYF.

This clonotype has only a few counts. The genes are TRBV20-1 and TRBJ1-4; D is ambiguous. Germline CDR1 is DFQATT and CDR2 is SNEGSKA (reference sequence). The CDR3 consists of 10 residues. The germline V and J ends were trimmed by 6 bases and 10 bases, with 9 bases remaining between them. The CDR3 loop reads CSAALGKLFF. DNA of the CDR3: TGCAGTGCCGCGCTGGGAAAACTGTTTTTT.

This clonotype was counted at least ten times. The rearrangement uses TRBV5-1 and TRBJ2-3, with TRBD2 identical over 13 bases. Per the germline V gene, CDR1 is SGHRS and CDR2 is YFSETQ. The CDR3 sequence is 17 residues long. Trimming removed 4 bases from V and 0 bases from J; junction bases left unmatched: 5. The CDR3 nucleotides read TGCGCCAGCAGCCTATCACTAGCGGGGGGGAGCACAGATACGCAGTATTTT. It encodes CASSLSLAGGSTDTQYF.

The gene calls are TRBV20-1 and TRBJ1-4; 9 bases agree with TRBD1. CDR1 DFQATT and CDR2 SNEGSKA come from the germline V gene (reference sequence). V shed 0 bases, J shed 8 bases, and the junction held 13 bases outside the gene matches. This CDR3 contains 17 residues. The CDR3 nucleotides are TGCAGTGCTAGAGATGGGACAGGGAGCGGAGGGGGGGAAAAACTGTTTTTT. Amino acid sequence: CSARDGTGSGGGEKLFF.

V and J are TRBV7-2 and TRBJ2-5, with a tentative D call TRBD1 (5 bases). Looked up from germline, CDR1 is SGHTA and CDR2 is FQGNSA. With 1 base removed from V and 5 bases from J, the gap between germline ends came to 11 bases. CDR3 length equals 14 residues. In DNA form, the CDR3 reads TGTGCCAGCAGCTTAGAGGGCTGGGGCGAGACCCAGTACTTC. Translating gives CASSLEGWGETQYF. The whole variable domain, filled in from reference TRBV7-2 and TRBJ2-5, reads GAGVSQSPSNKVTEKGKDVELRCDPISGHTALYWYRQSLGQGLEFLIYFQGNSAPDKSGLPSDRFSAERTGGSVSTLTIQRTQQEDSAVYLCASSLEGWGETQYFGPGTRLLVL.

This clonotype was observed a few times. The chain's CDR3 is CASSLAGRISYNEQFF. The DNA for the CDR3 is TGTGCCAGCAGCTTAGCGGGTCGGATATCCTACAATGAGCAGTTCTTC. The chain recombines TRBV7-9 with TRBJ2-1; D unresolved. Germline values: CDR1 SEHNR, CDR2 FQNEAQ (reference sequence). V was cut by 0 bases and J by 1 base, with 10 bases left in between. CDR3 length equals 16 residues.